The TCR beta chain described here comes from a study of T cell responses to AZD1222 COVID-19 vaccine. Looking at the study overall: Whether given at about 4 or about 12 weeks, second doses were pooled.

This CDR3 spans 14 amino acids. Trimming cost V 4 bases and J 3 bases; bases outside gene matches: 2. CDR1 and CDR2 (germline): SGHTA, FQGNSA. Here immunoSEQ multiplex PCR was the method, and the copy in TCRdb shows in-frame clones only, minus some. This sample has about 150,000 clones, with almost 95% found just once. The TCR comes from an adult in good health. This chain connects TRBV7-2 to TRBJ1-4; TRBD1 matches at 7 bases. Sequenced here: peripheral blood, sampled on day 0 of AZD1222 vaccination. CDR3 sequence (DNA): TGTGCCAGCAGCTCCGGGACAGCTAATGAAAAACTGTTTTTT. It is translated as CASSSGTANEKLFF. Combining the CDR3 with reference TRBV7-2 and TRBJ1-4 gives the whole variable domain GAGVSQSPSNKVTEKGKDVELRCDPISGHTALYWYRQSLGQGLEFLIYFQGNSAPDKSGLPSDRFSAERTGGSVSTLTIQRTQQEDSAVYLCASSSGTANEKLFFGSGTQLSVL.